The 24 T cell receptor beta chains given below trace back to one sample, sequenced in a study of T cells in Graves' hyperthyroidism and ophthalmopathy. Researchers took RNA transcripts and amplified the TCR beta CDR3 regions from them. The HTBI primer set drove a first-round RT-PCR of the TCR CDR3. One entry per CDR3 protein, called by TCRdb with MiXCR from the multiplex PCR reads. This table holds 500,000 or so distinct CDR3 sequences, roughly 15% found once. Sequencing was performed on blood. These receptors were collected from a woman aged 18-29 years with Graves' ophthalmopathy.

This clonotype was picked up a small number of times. The CDR3 region has the DNA TGTGCCAGTAGTGACAGGGAAAGTACTGAAGCTTTCTTT. Protein: CASSDRESTEAFF. The chain combines TRBV19 with TRBJ1-1; 7 bases are shared with TRBD1. This CDR3 spans 13 amino acids. Germline lookup yields CDR1 LNHDA and CDR2 SQIVND (reference sequence). V shed 5 bases and J 5 bases; nucleotides not matched to a gene: 5.

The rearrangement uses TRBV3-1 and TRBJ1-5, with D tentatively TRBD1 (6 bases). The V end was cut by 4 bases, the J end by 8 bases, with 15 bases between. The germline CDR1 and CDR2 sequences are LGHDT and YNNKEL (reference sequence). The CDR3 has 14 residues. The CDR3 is CASSRSGAGEPQHF. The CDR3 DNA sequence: TGTGCCAGCAGCCGCTCAGGGGCGGGCGAGCCCCAGCATTTT.

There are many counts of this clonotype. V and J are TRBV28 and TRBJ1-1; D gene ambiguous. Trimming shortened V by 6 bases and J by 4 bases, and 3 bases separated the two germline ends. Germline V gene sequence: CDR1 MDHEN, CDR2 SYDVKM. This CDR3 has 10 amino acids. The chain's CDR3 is CASRSTEAFF. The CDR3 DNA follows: TGTGCCAGCAGGAGCACTGAAGCTTTCTTT.

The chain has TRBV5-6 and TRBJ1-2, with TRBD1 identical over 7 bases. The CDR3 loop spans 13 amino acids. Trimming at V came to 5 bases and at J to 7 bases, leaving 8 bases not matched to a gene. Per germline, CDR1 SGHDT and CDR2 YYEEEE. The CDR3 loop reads CASRRTGVGGYTF. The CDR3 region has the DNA TGTGCCAGCAGACGGACAGGCGTAGGTGGCTACACCTTC.

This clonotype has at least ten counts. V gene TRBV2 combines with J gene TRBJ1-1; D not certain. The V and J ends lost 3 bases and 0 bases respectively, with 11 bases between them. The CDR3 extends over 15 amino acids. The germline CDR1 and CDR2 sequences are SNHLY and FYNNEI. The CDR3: CASSEKLGMNTEAFF. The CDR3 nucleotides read TGTGCCAGCAGTGAGAAACTGGGAATGAACACTGAAGCTTTCTTT.

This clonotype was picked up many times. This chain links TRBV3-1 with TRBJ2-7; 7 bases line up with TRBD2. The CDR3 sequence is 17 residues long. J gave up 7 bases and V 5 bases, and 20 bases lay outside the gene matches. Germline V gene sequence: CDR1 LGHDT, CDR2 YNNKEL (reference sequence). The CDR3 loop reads CASSAGTINTRPREQYF. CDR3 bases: TGTGCCAGCAGCGCCGGGACTATTAACACCCGTCCTAGGGAGCAGTACTTC.

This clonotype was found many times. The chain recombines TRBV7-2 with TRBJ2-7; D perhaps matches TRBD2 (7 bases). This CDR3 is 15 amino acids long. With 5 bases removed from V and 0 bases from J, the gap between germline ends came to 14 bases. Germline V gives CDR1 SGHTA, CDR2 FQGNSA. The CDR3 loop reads CASSGGGGLSYEQYF. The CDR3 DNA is TGTGCCAGCAGCGGGGGGGGCGGACTCTCCTACGAGCAGTACTTC.

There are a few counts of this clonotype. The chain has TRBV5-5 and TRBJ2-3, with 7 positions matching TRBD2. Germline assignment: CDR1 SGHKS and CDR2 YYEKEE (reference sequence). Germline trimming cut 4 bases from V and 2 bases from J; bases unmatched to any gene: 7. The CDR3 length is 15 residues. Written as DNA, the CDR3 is TGTGCCAGCAGCGGGGTGGGGGGGTTCACAGATACGCAGTATTTT. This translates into CASSGVGGFTDTQYF. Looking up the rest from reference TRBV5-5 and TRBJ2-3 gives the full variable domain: DAGVTQSPTHLIKTRGQQVTLRCSPISGHKSVSWYQQVLGQGPQFIFQYYEKEERGRGNFPDRFSARQFPNYSSELNVNALLLGDSALYLCASSGVGGFTDTQYFGPGTRLTVL.

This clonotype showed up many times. The CDR3 nucleotides are TGTGCCAGCAGTTCCCCAGACAGGGTCTATGGCTACACCTTC. Its protein is CASSSPDRVYGYTF. The chain carries TRBV28 and TRBJ1-2; 7 bases are a match to TRBD1. Per the germline V gene, CDR1 is MDHEN and CDR2 is SYDVKM. The CDR3 sequence is 14 residues long. The V segment lost 4 bases and the J segment 4 bases; nucleotides outside the gene matches: 6.

DNA of the CDR3: TGCAGTGCTAGAGCTGGCCAGGGCTATGGCTACACCTTC. Translating it yields CSARAGQGYGYTF. The V and J genes are TRBV20-1 and TRBJ1-2; D is perhaps TRBD1 (5 bases). The germline V gene has CDR1 DFQATT and CDR2 SNEGSKA (reference sequence). Trimming left V 1 base short and J 4 bases short, with 10 bases between. The CDR3 contains 13 residues.

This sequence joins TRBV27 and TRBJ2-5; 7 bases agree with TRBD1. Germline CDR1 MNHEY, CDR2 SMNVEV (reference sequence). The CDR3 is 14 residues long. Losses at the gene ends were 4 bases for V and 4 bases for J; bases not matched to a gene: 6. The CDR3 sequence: CASSWDSGSETQYF. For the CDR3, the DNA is TGTGCCAGCAGTTGGGACAGTGGGTCAGAGACCCAGTACTTC.

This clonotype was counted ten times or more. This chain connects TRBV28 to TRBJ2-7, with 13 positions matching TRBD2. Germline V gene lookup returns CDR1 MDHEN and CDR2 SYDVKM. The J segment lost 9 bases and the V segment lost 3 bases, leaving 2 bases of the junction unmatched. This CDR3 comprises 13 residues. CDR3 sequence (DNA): TGTGCCAGCAGTTTCCGGACTAGCGGGGGGCAGTACTTC. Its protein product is CASSFRTSGGQYF.

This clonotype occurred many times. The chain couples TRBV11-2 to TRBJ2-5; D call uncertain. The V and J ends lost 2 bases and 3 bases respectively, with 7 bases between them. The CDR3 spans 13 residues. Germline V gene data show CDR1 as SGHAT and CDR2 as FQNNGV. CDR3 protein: CASSLHGEETQYF. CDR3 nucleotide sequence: TGTGCCAGCAGCTTACACGGTGAAGAGACCCAGTACTTC.

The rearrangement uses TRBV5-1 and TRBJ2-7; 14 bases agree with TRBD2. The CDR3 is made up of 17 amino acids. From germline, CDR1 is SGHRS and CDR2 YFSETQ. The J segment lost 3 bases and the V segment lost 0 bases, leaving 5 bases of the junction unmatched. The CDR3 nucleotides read TGCGCCAGCAGCTTGGGGGGACTAGCGGGGGCCTTCTACGAGCAGTACTTC. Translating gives CASSLGGLAGAFYEQYF.

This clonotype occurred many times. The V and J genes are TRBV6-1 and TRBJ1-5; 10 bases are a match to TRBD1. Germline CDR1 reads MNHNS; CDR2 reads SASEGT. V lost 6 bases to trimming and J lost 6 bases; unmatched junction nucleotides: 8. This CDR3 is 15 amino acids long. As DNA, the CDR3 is TGTGCCAGCAGGGCGACAGGGGGCAAGGCTCAGCCCCAGCATTTT. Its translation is CASRATGGKAQPQHF.

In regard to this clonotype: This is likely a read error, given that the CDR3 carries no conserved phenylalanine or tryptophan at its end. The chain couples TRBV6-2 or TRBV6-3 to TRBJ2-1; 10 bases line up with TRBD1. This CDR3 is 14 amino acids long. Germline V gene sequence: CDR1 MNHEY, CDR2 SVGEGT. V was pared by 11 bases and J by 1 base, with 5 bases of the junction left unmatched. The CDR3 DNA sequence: TGTGCCGGACGGACAGGGGGTTCCTACAATGAGCAGTTCTCC. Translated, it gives CAGRTGGSYNEQFS.

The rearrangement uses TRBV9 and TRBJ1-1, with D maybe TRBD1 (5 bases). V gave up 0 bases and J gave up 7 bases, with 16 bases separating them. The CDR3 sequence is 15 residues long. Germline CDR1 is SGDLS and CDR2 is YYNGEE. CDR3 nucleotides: TGTGCCAGCAGCGTAGTCGACGGTCTGGGGGGTGAAGCTTTCTTT. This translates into CASSVVDGLGGEAFF.

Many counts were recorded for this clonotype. CDR3 in DNA: TGCGCCAGCAGCTGGCCCGGACAGATCTACGAGCAGTACTTC. Encoded protein: CASSWPGQIYEQYF. The chain uses TRBV5-1 and TRBJ2-7; D may be TRBD1 (6 bases). Germline V lookup: CDR1 SGHRS, CDR2 YFSETQ. CDR3 length: 14 residues. Deletions cut 3 bases from V and 3 bases from J, with 13 bases between.

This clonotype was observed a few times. CDR3 in amino acids: CASSYSSVGRVYNSPLHF. The CDR3 coding sequence is TGTGCCAGCAGTTACTCTTCGGTGGGACGAGTCTATAATTCACCCCTCCACTTT. This chain links TRBV6-6 with TRBJ1-6; weak D call: TRBD1 (5 bases). This CDR3 region has 18 residues. Germline values: CDR1 MNHNY, CDR2 SVGAGI (reference sequence). V was clipped by 0 bases and J by 3 bases, with 15 bases between them.

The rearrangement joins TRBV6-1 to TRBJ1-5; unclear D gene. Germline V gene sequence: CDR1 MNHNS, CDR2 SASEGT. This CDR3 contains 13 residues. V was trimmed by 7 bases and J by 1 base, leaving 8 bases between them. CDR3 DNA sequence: TGTGCCAGCATGCTGGAGAGCAATCAGCCCCAGCATTTT. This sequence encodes CASMLESNQPQHF.

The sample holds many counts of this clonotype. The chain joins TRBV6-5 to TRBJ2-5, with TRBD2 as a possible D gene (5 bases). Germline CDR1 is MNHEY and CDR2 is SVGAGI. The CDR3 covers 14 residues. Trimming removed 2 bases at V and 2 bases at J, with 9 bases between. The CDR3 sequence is CASSYGRRQETQYF. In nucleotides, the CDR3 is TGTGCCAGCAGTTACGGCAGGAGGCAAGAGACCCAGTACTTC.

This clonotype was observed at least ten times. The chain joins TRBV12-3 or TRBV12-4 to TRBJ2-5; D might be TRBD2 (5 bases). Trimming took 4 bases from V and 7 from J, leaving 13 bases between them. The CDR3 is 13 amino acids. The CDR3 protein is CASSSDEGSTQYF. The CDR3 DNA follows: TGTGCCAGCAGTTCCGATGAGGGCTCGACCCAGTACTTC.

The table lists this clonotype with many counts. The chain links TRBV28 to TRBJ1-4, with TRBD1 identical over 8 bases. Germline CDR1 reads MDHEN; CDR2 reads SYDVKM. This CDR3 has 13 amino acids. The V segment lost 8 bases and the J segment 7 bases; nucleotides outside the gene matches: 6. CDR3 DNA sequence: TGTGCCAGCTCGGACAGGGAAAGTGAAAAACTGTTTTTT. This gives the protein CASSDRESEKLFF.

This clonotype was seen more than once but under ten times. The CDR3 sequence: CASGTPGTGHEQYF. The CDR3, as DNA: TGTGCCAGCGGAACCCCCGGGACAGGGCACGAGCAGTACTTC. This chain connects TRBV6-1 to TRBJ2-7, with 9 positions matching TRBD1. This CDR3 comprises 14 residues. Per the germline V gene, CDR1 is MNHNS and CDR2 is SASEGT. V shed 8 bases, J shed 5 bases, and the junction held 10 bases outside the gene matches.